This TCR beta chain was obtained from a study of PD-1 blockade in classical Hodgkin lymphoma. Time point meaning: cycle 4 day 1 (C4D1), after around six weeks of nivolumab. Every patient had relapsed following autologous stem cell transplantation, and cohorts differed in brentuximab vedotin exposure. The V gene's germline CDR1 is MRHNA and CDR2 SNTAGT. V lost 3 bases and J lost 5, with 9 bases in between. The CDR3 runs to 13 residues. Here immunoSEQ multiplex PCR was the method, and the copy in TCRdb shows in-frame clones only, minus some. The sample has approximately 29,000 clones; roughly 78% are singletons.

This TCR was sampled from a human donor with classical Hodgkin lymphoma. The sequencing here drew on peripheral blood mononuclear cells (PBMCs), taken before the fourth cycle of nivolumab. The rearrangement joins TRBV6-4 to TRBJ2-3; no clear D gene. The CDR3 sequence is CASSESRGDTQYF. The CDR3 region has the DNA TGTGCCAGCAGTGAGTCAAGAGGAGATACGCAGTATTTT.